One and the same sample provided the 27 T cell receptor beta chains below, sequenced in a study of technical replicates of blood from several donors. The assay was immunoSEQ multiplex PCR, and TCRdb's table has in-frame clones only and misses some. The sample has under 85,000 clones; 95% to 97% are singletons. Sequencing was performed on T cells isolated from PBMCs. The receptors were sampled from a human donor in good health.

The chain employs TRBV4-1 and TRBJ2-7; D not resolved. The CDR3 sequence is 13 residues long. Germline V CDR1 and CDR2: MGHRA, YSYEKL. Trimming took off 1 base at V and 3 bases at J, with 7 bases between the two ends. In DNA, the CDR3 is TGCGCCAGCAGCCAAGTTGGCGGCTACGAGCAGTACTTC. Residues: CASSQVGGYEQYF.

V gene TRBV7-7 combines with J gene TRBJ2-5, with 9 bases identical to TRBD1. The V gene end was trimmed by 4 bases and the J gene end by 1 base; junction bases not matched to a gene: 4. This CDR3 comprises 15 residues. Per the germline V gene, CDR1 is SSHAT and CDR2 is FNYEAQ (reference sequence). DNA for the CDR3: TGTGCCAGCAGCTCTTACAGGGGGCCCCAAGAGACCCAGTACTTC. This gives the protein CASSSYRGPQETQYF. The complete variable domain, with remaining parts taken from reference TRBV7-7 and TRBJ2-5, reads GAGVSQSPRYKVTKRGQDVTLRCDPISSHATLYWYQQALGQGPEFLTYFNYEAQPDKSGLPSDRFSAERPEGSISTLTIQRTEQRDSAMYRCASSSYRGPQETQYFGPGTRLLVL.

The rearrangement uses TRBV4-3 and TRBJ2-2, with D tentatively TRBD1 (6 bases). Germline CDR1 and CDR2: LGHNA and YSLEER. There are 16 residues in the CDR3. The V gene lost 0 bases and the J gene lost 4 bases, with 12 bases spanning the gap. CDR3 coding DNA: TGCGCCAGCAGCCAAGATCTGGGGGCGCCCACCGGGGAGCTGTTTTTT. It translates to CASSQDLGAPTGELFF.

This chain connects TRBV6-5 to TRBJ2-5; 7 bases map to TRBD1. The CDR3 is made up of 13 amino acids. CDR1 MNHEY and CDR2 SVGAGI come from the germline V gene. The trim removed 6 bases at V and 4 bases at J, leaving 5 bases unmatched. The CDR3 is CASSPHRGETQYF. CDR3 sequence (DNA): TGTGCCAGCAGCCCCCACAGGGGAGAGACCCAGTACTTC.

The chain is built from TRBV27 and TRBJ1-5; 10 nucleotides line up with TRBD1. CDR3 length equals 18 residues. CDR1 is MNHEY and CDR2 is SMNVEV in the germline V gene (reference sequence). With 2 bases clipped from V and 0 bases from J, the junction kept 7 bases outside the gene matches. CDR3 in DNA: TGTGCCAGCAGTTTAGTAGCGACAGGGGGCTATAGCAATCAGCCCCAGCATTTT. Its translation is CASSLVATGGYSNQPQHF.

The chain employs TRBV6-6 and TRBJ2-3; D is possibly TRBD2 (5 bases). Trimming left V 6 bases short and J 5 bases short, with 6 bases between. The CDR3 sequence is 11 residues long. Germline V gene lookup returns CDR1 MNHNY and CDR2 SVGAGI (reference sequence). Written as DNA, the CDR3 is TGTGCCAGCAGGGGAGTAGATACGCAGTATTTT. This encodes CASRGVDTQYF.

J is TRBJ1-2 and V is TRBV28; perhaps TRBD1 as D (6 bases). V lost 5 bases, J lost 5 bases, and 15 bases lay in between. The CDR3 is 14 amino acids. Germline V gives CDR1 MDHEN, CDR2 SYDVKM. CDR3 protein: CASSPGQKLYGYTF. The DNA for the CDR3 is TGTGCCAGCAGTCCCGGACAGAAACTTTATGGCTACACCTTC.

This chain's CDR3 is CASSLRGAGGGNTIYF. The CDR3 coding sequence is TGTGCCAGCAGTTTACGGGGGGCAGGAGGTGGAAACACCATATATTTT. The chain links TRBV27 to TRBJ1-3, with D possibly being TRBD1 (6 bases). The CDR3 is made up of 16 amino acids. Looked up from germline, CDR1 is MNHEY and CDR2 is SMNVEV (reference sequence). Deletions cut 2 bases from V and 3 bases from J, with 14 bases between.

Comment on this clone: This sample includes further DNA sequences coding for the same CDR3. V usage is TRBV7-9 and J usage is TRBJ1-1; no definite D call. The CDR3 runs 11 residues. V was shortened by 6 bases and J by 2 bases, with 4 bases between the two germline ends. Germline CDR1 SEHNR, CDR2 FQNEAQ (reference sequence). The CDR3, as DNA: TGTGCCAGCAGTCTTAACACTGAAGCTTTCTTT. Protein product: CASSLNTEAFF.

This rearrangement joins TRBV25-1 to TRBJ2-1, with TRBD2 matching 16 bases. The germline V gene encodes CDR1 MGHDK and CDR2 SYGVNS. V trimming: 9 bases; J trimming: 7 bases; junction bases outside the gene matches: 3. The CDR3 contains 14 residues. The CDR3 protein is CASSGLAGGNEQFF. DNA for the CDR3: TGTGCCAGTTCGGGACTAGCGGGGGGGAATGAGCAGTTCTTC.

The V gene is TRBV7-9, the J gene TRBJ2-3; possibly TRBD2 for D (5 bases). V lost 3 bases to trimming and J lost 3 bases, with 13 bases between them. This CDR3 region has 15 residues. The germline V gene has CDR1 SEHNR and CDR2 FQNEAQ (reference sequence). In DNA form, the CDR3 reads TGTGCCAGCAGCTTTGTAAGGGAGATAACAGATACGCAGTATTTT. It encodes CASSFVREITDTQYF.

The chain has TRBV5-1 and TRBJ1-2, with 7 positions matching TRBD1. CDR3 length: 14 residues. V was clipped by 4 bases and J by 0 bases; unmatched bases: 3. Looked up from germline, CDR1 is SGHRS and CDR2 is YFSETQ. In DNA, the CDR3 is TGCGCCAGCAGCCGGGACAGTTCTAACTATGGCTACACCTTC. It translates to CASSRDSSNYGYTF.

In its sample, this clone was seen once. The chain has TRBV29-1 and TRBJ1-2; TRBD1 matches at 8 bases. This CDR3 region has 14 residues. With V trimmed by 6 bases and J by 2 bases, 8 bases remained unmatched. The germline CDR1 and CDR2 sequences are SQVTM and ANQGSEA. For the CDR3, the DNA is TGCAGCGTGGCGGGGACAGGCATGAACTATGGCTACACCTTC. Its translation is CSVAGTGMNYGYTF.

This sequence joins TRBV7-9 and TRBJ2-2; maybe TRBD2 (5 bases). V lost 5 bases, J lost 1 base, and 14 bases lay in between. Germline loops: CDR1 SEHNR, CDR2 FQNEAQ (reference sequence). The CDR3 sequence is 16 residues long. CDR3 residues: CASSAGREMNTGELFF. The CDR3 bases are TGTGCCAGCAGCGCTGGCCGGGAAATGAACACCGGGGAGCTGTTTTTT.

This clone was seen once. This chain connects TRBV7-9 to TRBJ2-7, with 13 bases aligning to TRBD2. The V gene's germline CDR1 is SEHNR and CDR2 FQNEAQ (reference sequence). CDR3 length: 15 amino acids. Unmatched junction bases numbered 4, after V lost 5 bases and J lost 3 bases. The CDR3 loop reads CASSPTSGRNYEQYF. In DNA form, the CDR3 reads TGTGCCAGCAGCCCGACTAGCGGGAGGAACTACGAGCAGTACTTC.

This sequence joins TRBV19 and TRBJ2-7; 10 nucleotides agree with TRBD1. V shed 5 bases, J shed 4 bases, and the junction held 8 bases outside the gene matches. Germline loops: CDR1 LNHDA, CDR2 SQIVND (reference sequence). The CDR3 spans 15 residues. CDR3 sequence: CASSFGTGESYEQYF. In DNA, the CDR3 is TGTGCCAGTAGTTTCGGGACAGGGGAAAGTTACGAGCAGTACTTC.

The chain uses TRBV5-4 and TRBJ2-1, with a tentative D call TRBD2 (6 bases). Germline V lookup: CDR1 SGHNT, CDR2 YYREEE (reference sequence). With 4 bases removed from V and 4 bases from J, the gap between germline ends came to 18 bases. CDR3 size: 16 residues. The CDR3 sequence is CASSRAVSSGYNEQFF. For the CDR3, the DNA is TGTGCCAGCAGCCGCGCAGTAAGTAGCGGTTACAATGAGCAGTTCTTC. The variable domain in full, completed from reference TRBV5-4 and TRBJ2-1, reads ETGVTQSPTHLIKTRGQQVTLRCSSQSGHNTVSWYQQALGQGPQFIFQYYREEENGRGNFPPRFSGLQFPNYSSELNVNALELDDSALYLCASSRAVSSGYNEQFFGPGTRLTVL.

Here the CDR3 DNA reads TGCGCCAGCAGTCAATCGGGACAATTCCAGTACTTC. This translates into CASSQSGQFQYF. The rearrangement links TRBV23-1 to TRBJ2-5; a possible D gene is TRBD1 (6 bases). TRBV23-1 is an ORF for which the function is uncertain. Trimming pared 0 bases from V and 10 bases from J, leaving 9 bases between. This CDR3 comprises 12 residues.

The chain has TRBV28 and TRBJ1-1; 11 positions match TRBD1. The CDR3 extends over 18 amino acids. CDR1 MDHEN and CDR2 SYDVKM come from the germline V gene. V lost 2 bases and J lost 0; bases outside the gene matches: 8. The CDR3 bases are TGTGCCAGCAGTTTAGGAGCCGGGACAGGGGGTGTGAACACTGAAGCTTTCTTT. Translation gives CASSLGAGTGGVNTEAFF.

The CDR3: CASSLGRIETQYF. CDR3 nucleotides: TGTGCCAGCAGCCTCGGGAGAATAGAGACCCAGTACTTC. This chain joins TRBV13 and TRBJ2-5; D perhaps matches TRBD2 (6 bases). V lost 5 bases, J lost 4 bases, and 11 bases lay in between. There are 13 residues in the CDR3. CDR1 is PRHDT, CDR2 FYEKMQ, per germline (reference sequence).

This rearrangement joins TRBV6-5 to TRBJ2-1; 10 nucleotides align to TRBD2. The CDR3 is 15 amino acids. Germline V gene lookup returns CDR1 MNHEY and CDR2 SVGAGI. V was pared by 2 bases and J by 8 bases, with 6 bases of the junction left unmatched. CDR3 in DNA: TGTGCCAGCAGTTACGGTCCTAGCGGGAGATATGAGCAGTTCTTC. Amino acid sequence: CASSYGPSGRYEQFF.

The chain carries TRBV15 and TRBJ1-2; D gene uncertain. CDR1 LNHNV and CDR2 YYDKDF come from the germline V gene (reference sequence). The CDR3 is made up of 13 amino acids. V was cut by 4 bases and J by 2 bases, with 8 bases left in between. The CDR3 DNA is TGTGCCACCAGCATACCGGTCAACTATGGCTACACCTTC. This translates into CATSIPVNYGYTF. Full variable domain (missing parts from reference TRBV15 and TRBJ1-2): DAMVIQNPRYQVTQFGKPVTLSCSQTLNHNVMYWYQQKSSQAPKLLFHYYDKDFNNEADTPDNFQSRRPNTSFCFLDIRSPGLGDTAMYLCATSIPVNYGYTFGSGTRLTVV.

The chain combines TRBV7-2 with TRBJ2-3; D unresolved. The V and J ends lost 5 bases and 5 bases respectively, with 8 bases between them. There are 12 residues in the CDR3. Germline CDR1 reads SGHTA; CDR2 reads FQGNSA. In DNA form, the CDR3 reads TGTGCCAGCAGCGCGATGAGAGATACGCAGTATTTT. Its protein is CASSAMRDTQYF.

The chain uses TRBV6-1 and TRBJ2-1, with TRBD2 matching over 7 bases. Germline V gene sequence: CDR1 MNHNS, CDR2 SASEGT. The ends lost 2 bases at V and 3 bases at J; junction bases unmatched: 4. There are 15 residues in the CDR3. The CDR3 protein is CASSESSGYYNEQFF. In DNA, the CDR3 is TGTGCCAGCAGTGAATCTAGCGGATACTACAATGAGCAGTTCTTC.

The chain joins TRBV10-3 to TRBJ1-1, with D maybe TRBD1 (6 bases). Trimming cost V 0 bases and J 1 base, with 12 bases left between them. This CDR3 has 16 amino acids. Germline V lookup: CDR1 ENHRY, CDR2 SYGVKD. In DNA form, the CDR3 reads TGTGCCATCAGTGAGTCTTTGACAGGTTGGAACACTGAAGCTTTCTTT. Amino acids: CAISESLTGWNTEAFF.

This chain joins TRBV28 and TRBJ1-5, with D tentatively TRBD1 (5 bases). From germline, CDR1 is MDHEN and CDR2 SYDVKM. Trimming took off 6 bases at V and 9 bases at J, with 12 bases between the two ends. This CDR3 region has 12 residues. CDR3: CASRQGFGPQHF. DNA of the CDR3: TGTGCCAGCAGGCAGGGCTTTGGGCCCCAGCATTTT. Combining the CDR3 with reference TRBV28 and TRBJ1-5 gives the whole variable domain DVKVTQSSRYLVKRTGEKVFLECVQDMDHENMFWYRQDPGLGLRLIYFSYDVKMKEKGDIPEGYSVSREKKERFSLILESASTNQTSMYLCASRQGFGPQHFGDGTRLSIL.

The CDR3 DNA is TGTGCCAGCAGCTTAGGCAATAGCGGGGCCTACGAGCAGTACTTC. Its protein product is CASSLGNSGAYEQYF. The rearrangement uses TRBV5-5 and TRBJ2-7; 8 bases align to TRBD2. Germline trimming cut 2 bases from V and 2 bases from J; bases unmatched to any gene: 6. The germline gives CDR1 SGHKS, CDR2 YYEKEE (reference sequence). The CDR3 sequence is 15 residues long.